This TCR beta chain was captured by sequencing in a study of blood T cells in healthy people across ages. Concerning this clonotype: What it binds is not known.

Study-wide results and limits: TCR beta diversity, measured per million T cells, fell in a roughly linear way with age.

Roughly 9.5 milliliters of peripheral blood were drawn from each donor into EDTA-treated tubes. Isolation of PBMCs gave at least 7 million cells per sample. For the second PCR, which ran for roughly 6 to 11 cycles, a sample-barcoded 5' primer and a J-beta primer mix were used. At least 2.5 million CDR3-containing paired-end reads were obtained per sample. Each CDR3 protein gets one entry after TCRdb re-called the 5' RACE reads with MiXCR. Of about 1.5 million distinct CDR3 sequences in the sample, around 40% were seen once. Trimming cost V 4 bases and J 13 bases, with 23 bases left between them. Germline CDR1 SGHDN, CDR2 FVKESK. The CDR3 spans 15 residues.

The sequenced sample was blood. The TCR comes from a woman between 18 and 29 years old in good health. The J gene is TRBJ2-1, the V gene TRBV14; the D gene is possibly TRBD2 (6 bases). The chain's CDR3 is CASSPLGLIWETQFF. The CDR3 DNA sequence: TGTGCCAGCAGCCCGTTAGGACTAATATGGGAGACCCAGTTCTTC.